This T cell receptor beta chain is from a study of PD-1 blockade in classical Hodgkin lymphoma. Trimming shortened V by 8 bases and J by 4 bases, and 17 bases separated the two germline ends. Germline CDR1 GTSNPN, CDR2 SVGIG (reference sequence). The CDR3 loop spans 13 amino acids. Stated time point: cycle 4 day 1 (C4D1), after less than 7 weeks of nivolumab. Exposure to brentuximab vedotin varied, and each patient had relapsed following autologous stem cell transplantation. Isolated CD8+ T cells were derived from thawed PBMCs through magnetic negative selection. Study-wide results and caveats: The drivers behind the repertoire differences, possibly disease activity or prior therapy, remain undefined. Individuals who commenced nivolumab within less than 1 year of ASCT were excluded.

In regard to this clone: Its antigen is as yet unknown.

Repertoires were generated with immunoSEQ multiplex PCR, while TCRdb's copy carries only in-frame clones and drops some. There are 13,000 to 15,000 clones in the sample; roughly 89% occur only once, and approximately 18% lies in the top ten. This specimen consisted of CD8+ T cells from blood, obtained before the fourth cycle of nivolumab. The clonotype comes from a human donor with classical Hodgkin lymphoma. The chain is built from TRBV30 and TRBJ1-2; possibly TRBD1 for D (5 bases). CDR3 bases: TGTGCCCGCGTCAACGGGGGGACCTATGGCTACACCTTC. Translated, it gives CARVNGGTYGYTF.